The clone carrying this T cell receptor (beta chain) appeared many times. Time point described: pre-sensitization, week 0. Treatment of the sample: therapeutic diphenylcyclopropenone sensitization with weekly scalp DPC. It was from unfractionated whole blood that total RNA was extracted. These data originate in a study of human T cells and chemical hapten exposure. Study background: Sensitization used 2% DPC on roughly 2 cm by roughly 2 cm upper inner arm skin.

A single record per CDR3 protein comes from TCRdb applying MiXCR to the RACE reads. The sample carries approximately 50,000 distinct CDR3 sequences, roughly 10% recorded once. V was trimmed by 4 bases and J by 2 bases, leaving 12 bases between them. Germline CDR1 and CDR2: MNHEY and SMNVEV (reference sequence). The CDR3 contains 14 residues. V usage is TRBV27 and J usage is TRBJ2-7, with TRBD2 as a possible D gene (7 bases). Sequenced material: whole blood, taken in connection with sensitization to the hapten diphenylcyclopropenone (DPC). This TCR was sampled from a woman younger than 45 with alopecia areata. Some clones in this sample may be carry-over from other donors' samples. CDR3 sequence (DNA): TGTGCCAGCAGTTGGGGGGGCCCAACCTACGAGCAGTACTTC. Its translation: CASSWGGPTYEQYF.